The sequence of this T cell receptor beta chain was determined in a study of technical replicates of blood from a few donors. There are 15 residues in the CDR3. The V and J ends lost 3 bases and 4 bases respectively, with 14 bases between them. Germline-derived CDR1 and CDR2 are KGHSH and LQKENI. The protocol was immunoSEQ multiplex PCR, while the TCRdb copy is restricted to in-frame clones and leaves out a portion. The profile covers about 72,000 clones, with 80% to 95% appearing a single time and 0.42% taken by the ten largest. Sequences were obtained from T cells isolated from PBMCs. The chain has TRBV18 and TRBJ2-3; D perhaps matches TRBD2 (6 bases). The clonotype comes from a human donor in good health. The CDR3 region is CASSPGGTGADTQYF. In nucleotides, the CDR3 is TGTGCCAGCTCACCTGGCGGGACGGGGGCAGATACGCAGTATTTT.